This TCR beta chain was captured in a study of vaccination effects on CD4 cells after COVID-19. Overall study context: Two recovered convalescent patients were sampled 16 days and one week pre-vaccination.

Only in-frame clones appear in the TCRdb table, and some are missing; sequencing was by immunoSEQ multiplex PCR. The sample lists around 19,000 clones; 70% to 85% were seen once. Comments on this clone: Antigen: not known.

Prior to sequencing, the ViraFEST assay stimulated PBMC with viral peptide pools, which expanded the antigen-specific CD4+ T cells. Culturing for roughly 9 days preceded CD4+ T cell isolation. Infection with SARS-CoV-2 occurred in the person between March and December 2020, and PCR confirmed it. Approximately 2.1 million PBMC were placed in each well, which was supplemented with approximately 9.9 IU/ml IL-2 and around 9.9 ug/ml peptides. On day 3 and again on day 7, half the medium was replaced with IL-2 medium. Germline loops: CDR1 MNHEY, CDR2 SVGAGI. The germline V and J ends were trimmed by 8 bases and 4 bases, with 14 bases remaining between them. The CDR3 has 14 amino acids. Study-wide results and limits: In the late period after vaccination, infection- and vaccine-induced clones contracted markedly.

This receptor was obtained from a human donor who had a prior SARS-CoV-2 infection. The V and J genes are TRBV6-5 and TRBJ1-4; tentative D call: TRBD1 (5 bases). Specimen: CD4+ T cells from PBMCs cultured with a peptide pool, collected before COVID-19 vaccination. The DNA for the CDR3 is TGTGCCAGCGGCCGGGACTATCGTAATGAAAAACTGTTTTTT. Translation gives CASGRDYRNEKLFF.